This TCR beta chain was documented in a study of T-cell reconstitution after alpha-beta-depleted transplantation in children (dated by TCRdb to 2016 to 2017). Turning to the overall study: Using TCR repertoire profiling, the study quantitatively followed how T-cell immune reconstitution unfolded in children after TCRalphabeta/CD19-depleted allogeneic hematopoietic cell transplantation.

Trimming costs V 5 bases and J 3 bases, and their ends lie 8 bases apart. The germline V gene encodes CDR1 SEHNR and CDR2 FQNEAQ (reference sequence). Measured from the cysteine to the phenylalanine, the CDR3 is 13 residues long. The CDR3 DNA has 39 bases and is translated from base 1. Library method: PCR. Sequencing took place on an Illumina HiSeq 2500. TCR libraries were prepared with molecular barcoding, using unique molecular identifiers to normalize TCRbeta repertoire quantification. TCRdb reprocessing: public reads trimmed at Q25 with fastp, clones called with MiXCR, in-frame beta chains kept. Rows with a matching CDR3 protein are joined into one entry that keeps the most common DNA and genes. Within this sample are 500,000 to 600,000 distinct CDR3 sequences, with around a third of them counted one time only. The ten largest account for around 2.4% of the sample. Concerning this clonotype itself: Its antigen is unknown. Base qualities were left out, and no much larger clone turns up one base away.

The chain is made from TRBV7-9 and TRBJ2-4; D gene: possibly TRBD2, on 6 matching bases. The sample here was PBMCs from the stem cell graft donor, taken from the stem cell graft. This TCR was recovered from a human donor who donated a stem cell graft to a child with aplastic anemia. The sequenced DNA: TGTGCCAGCAGCGGGAGGAGCAAAAACATTCAGTACTTC. It encodes CASSGRSKNIQYF.